This T cell receptor beta chain was sequenced in a study of T cell responses to AZD1222 COVID-19 vaccine. Method: immunoSEQ multiplex PCR; TCRdb's copy keeps in-frame clones and lacks some. The table includes around 190,000 clones, approximately 86% detected once. This clone appeared a single time. V lost 5 bases, J lost 16 bases, and 8 bases stayed unmatched. Germline V gene lookup returns CDR1 SGHVS and CDR2 FQNEAQ. This CDR3 has 11 residues. The receptor comes from an adult who received the AZD1222 COVID-19 vaccine. The sequencing here drew on peripheral blood, taken 28 days after the second AZD1222 dose. The V gene is TRBV7-8, the J gene TRBJ1-3; TRBD1 aligns across 7 bases. Here the CDR3 reads CASSQTGALYF. The CDR3 bases are TGTGCCAGCAGCCAAACAGGGGCCCTCTATTTT.